This TCR beta chain was sequenced during a study of T cells and Merkel cell carcinoma outcomes. Study-wide points: Merkel cell carcinoma outcomes were reportedly predicted by repertoire and T-cell density.

Of note for this clone: The antigen remains undetermined.

The protocol was immunoSEQ multiplex PCR, while the TCRdb copy is restricted to in-frame clones and leaves out a portion. The sample comprises roughly 4,200 clones, roughly 92% of which are singletons, and under 2% rests with the top ten. CDR3 length: 17 residues. V lost 4 bases, J lost 0 bases, and 15 bases lay in between. From germline, CDR1 is LGHNA and CDR2 YSLEER. The sequence was collected from a human donor with Merkel cell carcinoma. The sample consisted of tumor tissue from Merkel cell carcinoma. The V and J genes are TRBV4-3 and TRBJ1-4, with TRBD1 as a possible D gene (5 bases). The chain's CDR3 is CASSPVGPRATNEKLFF. The CDR3 bases are TGCGCCAGCAGCCCCGTGGGACCTAGAGCAACTAATGAAAAACTGTTTTTT.